The 18 T cell receptor beta chains below come from one sample, sequenced in a study of vaccination effects on CD4 cells after COVID-19. Antigen-specific CD4+ T cells were expanded (with viral peptide pools) by the ViraFEST assay ahead of sequencing. After less than twelve days in culture, the CD4+ T cells were isolated. The person had PCR-confirmed SARS-CoV-2 infection between March and December 2020. The method was immunoSEQ multiplex PCR; TCRdb's version includes in-frame clones alone and lacks a portion of them. This table has 63,000 or so clones, about 69% appearing once. Their recognized antigens are unknown. The sample here was CD4+ T cells from PBMCs cultured with HIV peptides, taken before COVID-19 vaccination. The subset here: HIV-1 Nef peptide pool negative control/reference culture. The receptors derive from a human donor who had a prior SARS-CoV-2 infection.

The chain couples TRBV2 to TRBJ1-2; maybe TRBD1 (5 bases). There are 14 residues in the CDR3. V was cut by 1 base and J by 4 bases, with 10 bases left in between. Germline V gene data show CDR1 as SNHLY and CDR2 as FYNNEI. This CDR3 is CASSEGGRGYGYTF. DNA of the CDR3: TGTGCCAGCAGTGAAGGAGGGAGGGGCTATGGCTACACCTTC.

The chain recombines TRBV7-2 with TRBJ1-2; D uncertain. Germline V gives CDR1 SGHTA, CDR2 FQGNSA. Trimming shortened V by 5 bases and J by 7 bases, and 23 bases separated the two germline ends. CDR3 length: 16 amino acids. The CDR3 sequence is CASSENPLTGVSGYTF. CDR3 DNA sequence: TGTGCCAGCAGCGAAAACCCCCTGACGGGTGTCTCTGGCTACACCTTC.

The chain couples TRBV30 to TRBJ1-3; D uncertain. CDR3 size: 13 residues. The V gene's germline CDR1 is GTSNPN and CDR2 SVGIG (reference sequence). V lost 2 bases, J lost 8 bases, and 13 bases lay in between. CDR3 sequence (DNA): TGTGCCTGGAGTTTCAGTAACGGGGACACCATATATTTT. Amino acids: CAWSFSNGDTIYF.

V is TRBV7-3 and J is TRBJ2-7; D uncertain. The germline gives CDR1 SGHTA, CDR2 FQGTGA. V gave up 5 bases and J gave up 6 bases, with 14 bases separating them. The CDR3 totals 13 residues. The CDR3: CASSPVSRSEQYF. CDR3 in DNA: TGTGCCAGCAGCCCCGTGAGTCGATCCGAGCAGTACTTC.

This clone was counted between two and nine times. The chain carries TRBV11-3 and TRBJ1-5; D not resolved. Germline-derived CDR1 and CDR2 are SGHNT and YENEEA. V lost 8 bases and J lost 2, with 10 bases in between. This CDR3 is built from 13 residues. In DNA form, the CDR3 reads TGTGCCAGCCAGGAGTGGGGCAATCAGCCCCAGCATTTT. Translating it yields CASQEWGNQPQHF. Using reference TRBV11-3 and TRBJ1-5 for the parts outside the CDR3, the full variable domain is EAGVVQSPRYKIIEKKQPVAFWCNPISGHNTLYWYLQNLGQGPELLIRYENEEAVDDSQLPKDRFSAERLKGVDSTLKIQPAELGDSAVYLCASQEWGNQPQHFGDGTRLSIL.

The V call is TRBV4-1, the J call TRBJ2-2; tentative D call: TRBD2 (6 bases). The V gene lost 4 bases and the J gene lost 4 bases, with 19 bases spanning the gap. This CDR3 region has 17 residues. From germline, CDR1 is MGHRA and CDR2 YSYEKL. The CDR3 here is CASSLRVGLPSTGELFF. In nucleotides, the CDR3 is TGCGCCAGCAGCCTCCGCGTGGGACTGCCGTCCACCGGGGAGCTGTTTTTT.

J is TRBJ2-2 and V is TRBV4-1; D possibly corresponds to TRBD2 (7 bases). Trimming cost V 1 base and J 4 bases, with 19 bases left between them. This CDR3 spans 18 amino acids. Germline-derived CDR1 and CDR2 are MGHRA and YSYEKL. Here the CDR3 DNA reads TGCGCCAGCAGCCAAGGTCTCGTTAGGGGGGGGGTCACCGGGGAGCTGTTTTTT. This sequence encodes CASSQGLVRGGVTGELFF.

The chain uses TRBV9 and TRBJ2-3; 8 bases line up with TRBD2. The junction had 9 bases not matched to a gene; V was cut back by 0 bases and J by 3 bases. Germline V gene data show CDR1 as SGDLS and CDR2 as YYNGEE. The CDR3 covers 17 residues. The CDR3 spells CASSVVPRGGATDTQYF. The CDR3 nucleotides read TGTGCCAGCAGCGTAGTTCCCCGGGGGGGGGCAACAGATACGCAGTATTTT.

This rearrangement joins TRBV9 to TRBJ2-2; the D gene is possibly TRBD1 (6 bases). The germline gives CDR1 SGDLS, CDR2 YYNGEE. The CDR3 is 15 residues long. Trimming took 4 bases from V and 2 from J, leaving 12 bases between them. DNA of the CDR3: TGTGCCAGCAGCATAGGACAGCTAAACACCGGGGAGCTGTTTTTT. Residues: CASSIGQLNTGELFF.

The chain combines TRBV18 with TRBJ2-4, with D tentatively TRBD2 (5 bases). The CDR3 is made up of 15 amino acids. V dropped 2 bases and J dropped 9 bases, with 17 bases sitting between them. CDR1 and CDR2 from the germline V gene are KGHSH and LQKENI. The CDR3 DNA reads as TGTGCCAGCTCACCAGGGAGTCTCCAGGCGGGCATTCAGTACTTC. Protein product: CASSPGSLQAGIQYF. Supplemented by reference TRBV18 and TRBJ2-4, the full variable domain reads NAGVMQNPRHLVRRRGQEARLRCSPMKGHSHVYWYRQLPEEGLKFMVYLQKENIIDESGMPKERFSAEFPKEGPSILRIQQVVRGDSAAYFCASSPGSLQAGIQYFGAGTRLSVL.

V and J are TRBV10-3 and TRBJ2-7; 7 bases agree with TRBD1. J lost 0 bases, V lost 3 bases, and 17 bases had no gene match. This CDR3 has 19 amino acids. Germline CDR1 reads ENHRY; CDR2 reads SYGVKD. DNA of the CDR3: TGTGCCATCAGTGACCAAGACAGGGTGAGGGTCACAGACTCCTACGAGCAGTACTTC. It encodes CAISDQDRVRVTDSYEQYF.

The CDR3 sequence is CASGFRNSPLHF. CDR3 coding DNA: TGTGCTAGTGGTTTTAGGAATTCACCCCTCCACTTT. This chain uses TRBV12-5 with TRBJ1-6, with D unclear. This CDR3 is built from 12 residues. CDR1 and CDR2 (germline): LGHNT, FRNRAP. Trimming left V 3 bases short and J 7 bases short, with 4 bases between.

This clone came up a few times. This rearrangement joins TRBV6-5 to TRBJ1-6; D is perhaps TRBD1 (5 bases). The CDR3 covers 16 residues. The germline CDR1 and CDR2 sequences are MNHEY and SVGAGI. V was shortened by 0 bases and J by 9 bases, with 15 bases between the two germline ends. DNA of the CDR3: TGTGCCAGCAGTTACTCGCCAGGGTACAGAAGTTCACCCCTCCACTTT. This sequence encodes CASSYSPGYRSSPLHF.

This chain links TRBV6-5 with TRBJ2-5, with D perhaps TRBD1 (5 bases). This CDR3 is 16 amino acids long. Germline V gene lookup returns CDR1 MNHEY and CDR2 SVGAGI. V was shortened by 0 bases and J by 9 bases, with 20 bases between the two germline ends. The CDR3 loop reads CASSYSPIVQGKAQYF. CDR3 nucleotide sequence: TGTGCCAGCAGTTACTCTCCGATCGTGCAGGGTAAGGCCCAGTACTTC.

The rearrangement uses TRBV16 and TRBJ2-7; TRBD1 matches 7 bases. CDR3 size: 15 residues. V gave up 4 bases and J gave up 0 bases; unmatched junction bases: 6. Germline CDR1 is KGHSY and CDR2 is FQNENV. The DNA of the CDR3 is TGTGCCAGCAGCCCTGACAGGGCAAACTCCTACGAGCAGTACTTC. Amino acid sequence: CASSPDRANSYEQYF.

The chain couples TRBV5-4 to TRBJ2-3, with D possibly matching TRBD2 (6 bases). Between the trimmed V and J ends, which lost 4 bases and 1 base, there was a span of 13 bases. From germline, CDR1 is SGHNT and CDR2 YYREEE (reference sequence). This CDR3 comprises 15 residues. The CDR3 loop is CASSPTGSGTDTQYF. CDR3 DNA sequence: TGTGCCAGCAGCCCAACCGGGAGTGGCACAGATACGCAGTATTTT.

This sequence joins TRBV14 and TRBJ1-2; D is ambiguous. Trimming took 4 bases from V and 6 from J, leaving 15 bases between them. The germline gives CDR1 SGHDN, CDR2 FVKESK. The CDR3 has 14 residues. The CDR3 DNA reads TGTGCCAGCAGCCGCCTGGACCGCTATAATGGCTACACCTTC. Translation gives CASSRLDRYNGYTF.

The V gene is TRBV5-1, the J gene TRBJ2-1; 7 bases match TRBD1. Germline CDR1 and CDR2: SGHRS and YFSETQ. CDR3 length equals 16 residues. V was pared by 4 bases and J by 2 bases, with 9 bases of the junction left unmatched. Here the CDR3 reads CASSSSIGGPYNEQFF. CDR3 nucleotide sequence: TGCGCCAGCAGCAGCTCCATAGGGGGCCCCTACAATGAGCAGTTCTTC.